This T cell receptor (beta chain) was found in a study of CD8+CD57+ T cells in acquired aplastic anemia. Germline CDR1 and CDR2: SGHAT and FQNNGV. This CDR3 spans 16 amino acids. The study profiled TCR beta VDJ and CDR3 using genomic DNA as template. TCRdb processed the reads anew with MiXCR; each CDR3 protein has one entry. The sample lists about 150,000 distinct CDR3 sequences; around half were seen once. Sequencing involved patients with CD8+CD57+ cell expansion previously shown by flow cytometry. The cohort consisted entirely of patients having severe acquired aplastic anemia. In this sample, this clonotype turned up once. The junction shows a germline mismatch at one end, possibly a read error.

This sequence joins TRBV11-2 and TRBJ2-2; D possibly matches TRBD1 or TRBD2 (5 bases each). Input material: sorted CD4+, CD8+, or CD8+CD57+ T cells (not recorded which) from PBMCs. The source is a human donor with aplastic anemia. The CDR3 protein is CASSTRIRENTGELSF. The CDR3 DNA sequence: TGTGCCAGCAGCACCAGAATCAGGGAAAACACCGGGGAGCTGTCTTTT.